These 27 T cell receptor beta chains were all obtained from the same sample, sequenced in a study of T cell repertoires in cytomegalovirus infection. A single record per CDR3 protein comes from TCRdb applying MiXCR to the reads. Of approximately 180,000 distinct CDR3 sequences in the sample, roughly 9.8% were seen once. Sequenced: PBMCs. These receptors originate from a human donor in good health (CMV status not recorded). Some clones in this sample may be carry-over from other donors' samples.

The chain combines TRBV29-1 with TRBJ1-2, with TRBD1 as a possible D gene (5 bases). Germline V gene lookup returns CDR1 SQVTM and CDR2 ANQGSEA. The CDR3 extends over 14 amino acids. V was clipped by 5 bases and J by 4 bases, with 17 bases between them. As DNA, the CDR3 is TGCAGCGTTCCGGGTCCTCAGGGTCCCTATGGCTACACCTTC. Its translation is CSVPGPQGPYGYTF. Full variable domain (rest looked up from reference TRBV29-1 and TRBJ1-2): SAVISQKPSRDICQRGTSLTIQCQVDSQVTMMFWYRQQPGQSLTLIATANQGSEATYESGFVIDKFPISRPNLTFSTLTVSNMSPEDSSIYLCSVPGPQGPYGYTFGSGTRLTVV.

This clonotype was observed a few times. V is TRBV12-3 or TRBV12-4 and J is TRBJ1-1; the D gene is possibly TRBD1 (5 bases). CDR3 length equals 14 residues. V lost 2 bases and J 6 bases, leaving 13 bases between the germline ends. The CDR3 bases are TGTGCCAGCAGTTTATTGGGGACTCCGGCTGAAGCTTTCTTT. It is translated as CASSLLGTPAEAFF.

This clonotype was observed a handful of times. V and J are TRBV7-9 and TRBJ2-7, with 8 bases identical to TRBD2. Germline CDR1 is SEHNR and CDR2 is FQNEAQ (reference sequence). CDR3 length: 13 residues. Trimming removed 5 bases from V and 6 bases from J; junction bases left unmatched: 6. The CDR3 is CASSPGGRSEQYF. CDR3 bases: TGTGCCAGCAGCCCGGGGGGGCGAAGCGAGCAGTACTTC.

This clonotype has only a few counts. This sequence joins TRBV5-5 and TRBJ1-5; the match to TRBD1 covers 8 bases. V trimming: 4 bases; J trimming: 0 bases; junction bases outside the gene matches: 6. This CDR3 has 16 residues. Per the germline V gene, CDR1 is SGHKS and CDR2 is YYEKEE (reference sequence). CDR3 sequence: CASSVMTGDSNQPQHF. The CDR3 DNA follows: TGTGCCAGCAGCGTGATGACAGGGGATAGCAATCAGCCCCAGCATTTT. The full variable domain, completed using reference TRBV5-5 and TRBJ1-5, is DAGVTQSPTHLIKTRGQQVTLRCSPISGHKSVSWYQQVLGQGPQFIFQYYEKEERGRGNFPDRFSARQFPNYSSELNVNALLLGDSALYLCASSVMTGDSNQPQHFGDGTRLSIL.

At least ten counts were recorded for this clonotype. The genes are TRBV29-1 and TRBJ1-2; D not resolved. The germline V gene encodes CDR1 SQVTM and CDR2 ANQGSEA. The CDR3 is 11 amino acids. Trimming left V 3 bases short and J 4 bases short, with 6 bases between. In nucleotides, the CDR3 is TGCAGCGTTGATGTTAGCTATGGCTACACCTTC. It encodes CSVDVSYGYTF.

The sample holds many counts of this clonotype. The CDR3 DNA reads as TGTGCCAGCAGCCCACTAGCGGGAGGGCCCGGGGAGCTGTTTTTT. Protein product: CASSPLAGGPGELFF. The rearrangement links TRBV6-1 to TRBJ2-2; 13 nucleotides align to TRBD2. The V gene's germline CDR1 is MNHNS and CDR2 SASEGT. The CDR3 loop spans 15 amino acids. Trimming cost V 6 bases and J 6 bases; bases outside gene matches: 4.

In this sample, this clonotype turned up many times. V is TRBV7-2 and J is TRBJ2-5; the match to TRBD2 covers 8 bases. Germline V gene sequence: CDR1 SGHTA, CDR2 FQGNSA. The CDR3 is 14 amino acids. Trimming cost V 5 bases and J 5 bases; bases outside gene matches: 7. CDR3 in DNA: TGTGCCAGCAGCCCGGGAGGGCGGGCGGAGACCCAGTACTTC. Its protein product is CASSPGGRAETQYF. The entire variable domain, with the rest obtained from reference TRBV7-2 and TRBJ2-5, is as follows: GAGVSQSPSNKVTEKGKDVELRCDPISGHTALYWYRQSLGQGLEFLIYFQGNSAPDKSGLPSDRFSAERTGGSVSTLTIQRTQQEDSAVYLCASSPGGRAETQYFGPGTRLLVL.

The CDR3 DNA reads as TGTGCCAGCAGTTTTTTTGGGGGTAACACCGGGGAGCTGTTTTTT. Protein product: CASSFFGGNTGELFF. This chain links TRBV12-3 or TRBV12-4 with TRBJ2-2; D tentatively fits TRBD1 or TRBD2 (5 bases each). Trimming shortened V by 3 bases and J by 2 bases, and 10 bases separated the two germline ends. The length of the CDR3 is 15 residues.

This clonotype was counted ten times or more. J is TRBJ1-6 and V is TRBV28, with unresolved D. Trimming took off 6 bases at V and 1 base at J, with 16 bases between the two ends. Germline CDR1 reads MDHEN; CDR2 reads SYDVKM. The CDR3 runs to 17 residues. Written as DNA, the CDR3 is TGTGCCAGCAGCCCCCCGTCCGGGTTTTCCTATAATTCACCCCTCCACTTT. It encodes CASSPPSGFSYNSPLHF. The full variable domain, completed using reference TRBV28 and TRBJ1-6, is DVKVTQSSRYLVKRTGEKVFLECVQDMDHENMFWYRQDPGLGLRLIYFSYDVKMKEKGDIPEGYSVSREKKERFSLILESASTNQTSMYLCASSPPSGFSYNSPLHFGNGTRLTVT.

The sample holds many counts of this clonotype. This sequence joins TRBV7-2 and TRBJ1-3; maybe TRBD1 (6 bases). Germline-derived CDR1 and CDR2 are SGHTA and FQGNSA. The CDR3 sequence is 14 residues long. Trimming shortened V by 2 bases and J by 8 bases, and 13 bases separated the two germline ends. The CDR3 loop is CASSLNFRGDTIYF. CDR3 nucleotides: TGTGCCAGCAGCTTAAATTTCAGGGGAGACACCATATATTTT.

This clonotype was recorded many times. The CDR3 nucleotides are TGTGCCAGCAGCTCGGGGGGACAGGGGGACAAGCAGTACTTC. Amino acid sequence: CASSSGGQGDKQYF. The rearrangement uses TRBV7-8 and TRBJ2-7; 11 nucleotides align to TRBD1. The V and J ends lost 4 bases and 8 bases, in that order; junction bases with no gene match: 7. This CDR3 has 14 residues. In germline, CDR1 is SGHVS, CDR2 FQNEAQ.

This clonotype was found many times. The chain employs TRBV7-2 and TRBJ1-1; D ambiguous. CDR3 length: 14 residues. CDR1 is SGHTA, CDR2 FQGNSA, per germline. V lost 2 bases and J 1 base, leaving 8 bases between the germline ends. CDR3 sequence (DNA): TGTGCCAGCAGCTTATCAGGACGGAACACTGAAGCTTTCTTT. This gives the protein CASSLSGRNTEAFF. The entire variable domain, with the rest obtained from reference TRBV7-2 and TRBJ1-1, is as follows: GAGVSQSPSNKVTEKGKDVELRCDPISGHTALYWYRQSLGQGLEFLIYFQGNSAPDKSGLPSDRFSAERTGGSVSTLTIQRTQQEDSAVYLCASSLSGRNTEAFFGQGTRLTVV.

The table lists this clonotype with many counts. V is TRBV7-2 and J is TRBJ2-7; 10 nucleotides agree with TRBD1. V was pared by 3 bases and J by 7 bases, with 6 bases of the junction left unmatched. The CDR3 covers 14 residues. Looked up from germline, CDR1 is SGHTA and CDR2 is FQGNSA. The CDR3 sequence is CASSLGQGIGEQYF. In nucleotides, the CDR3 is TGTGCCAGCAGCTTGGGACAGGGGATAGGGGAGCAGTACTTC.

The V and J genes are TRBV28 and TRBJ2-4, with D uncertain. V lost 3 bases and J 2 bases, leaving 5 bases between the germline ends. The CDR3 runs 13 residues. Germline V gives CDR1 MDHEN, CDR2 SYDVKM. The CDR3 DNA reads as TGTGCCAGCAGTTTTAAACCCAAAAACATTCAGTACTTC. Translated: CASSFKPKNIQYF.

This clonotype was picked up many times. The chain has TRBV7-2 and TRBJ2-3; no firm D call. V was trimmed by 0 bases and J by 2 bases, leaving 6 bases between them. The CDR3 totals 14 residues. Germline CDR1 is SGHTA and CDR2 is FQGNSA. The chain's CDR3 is CASSLALPTDTQYF. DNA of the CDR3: TGTGCCAGCAGCTTAGCCTTGCCCACAGATACGCAGTATTTT.

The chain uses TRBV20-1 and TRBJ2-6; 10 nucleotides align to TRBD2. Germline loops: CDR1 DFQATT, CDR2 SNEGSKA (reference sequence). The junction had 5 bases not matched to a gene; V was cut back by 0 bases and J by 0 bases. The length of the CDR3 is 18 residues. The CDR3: CSAREFGTSASGANVLTF. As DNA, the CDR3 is TGCAGTGCTAGAGAGTTCGGGACTAGCGCCTCTGGGGCCAACGTCCTGACTTTC.

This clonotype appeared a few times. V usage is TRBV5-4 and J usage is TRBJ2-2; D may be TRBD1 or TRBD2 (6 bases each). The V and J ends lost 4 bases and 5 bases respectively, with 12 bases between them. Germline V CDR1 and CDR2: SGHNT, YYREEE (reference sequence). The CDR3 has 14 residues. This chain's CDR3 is CASSKGGLTGELFF. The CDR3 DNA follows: TGTGCCAGCAGCAAGGGGGGCCTTACCGGGGAGCTGTTTTTT.

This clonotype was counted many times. This CDR3 reads CASSPRTGGAGNQPQHF. CDR3 DNA: TGTGCCAGCAGTCCCAGGACGGGGGGCGCTGGGAATCAGCCCCAGCATTTT. The rearrangement links TRBV7-9 to TRBJ1-5; the D gene is possibly TRBD1 (6 bases). V gave up 6 bases and J gave up 4 bases, with 22 bases separating them. Germline CDR1 SEHNR, CDR2 FQNEAQ (reference sequence). The CDR3 extends over 17 amino acids.

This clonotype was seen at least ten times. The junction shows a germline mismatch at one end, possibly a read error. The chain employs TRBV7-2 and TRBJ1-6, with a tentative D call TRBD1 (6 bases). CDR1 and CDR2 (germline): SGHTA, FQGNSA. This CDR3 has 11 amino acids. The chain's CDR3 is CASTLNRALHF. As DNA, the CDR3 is TGTGCCAGCACCCTTAACAGGGCCCTTCACTTT. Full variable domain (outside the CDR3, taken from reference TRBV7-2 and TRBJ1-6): GAGVSQSPSNKVTEKGKDVELRCDPISGHTALYWYRQSLGQGLEFLIYFQGNSAPDKSGLPSDRFSAERTGGSVSTLTIQRTQQEDSAVYLCASTLNRALHFGNGTRLTVT.

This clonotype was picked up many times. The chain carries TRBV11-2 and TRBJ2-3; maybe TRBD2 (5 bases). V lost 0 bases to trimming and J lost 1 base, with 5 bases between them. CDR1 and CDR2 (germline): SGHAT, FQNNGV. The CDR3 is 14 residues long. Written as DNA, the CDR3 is TGTGCCAGCAGCTTAGACGGGGGCACAGATACGCAGTATTTT. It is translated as CASSLDGGTDTQYF.

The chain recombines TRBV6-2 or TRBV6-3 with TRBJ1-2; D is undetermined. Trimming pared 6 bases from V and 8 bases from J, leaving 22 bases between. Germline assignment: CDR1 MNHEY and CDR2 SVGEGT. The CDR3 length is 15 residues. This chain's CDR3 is CASRPGRSGGKGYTF. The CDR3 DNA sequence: TGTGCCAGCAGACCCGGGCGCAGTGGAGGGAAAGGCTACACCTTC.

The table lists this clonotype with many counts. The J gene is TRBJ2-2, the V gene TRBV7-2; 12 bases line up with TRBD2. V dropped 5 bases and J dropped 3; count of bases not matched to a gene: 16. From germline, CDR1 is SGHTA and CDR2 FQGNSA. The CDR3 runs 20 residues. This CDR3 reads CASSRRRTSGKGRDTGELFF. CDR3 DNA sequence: TGTGCCAGCAGCCGACGAAGGACTAGCGGGAAGGGCCGGGACACCGGGGAGCTGTTTTTT.

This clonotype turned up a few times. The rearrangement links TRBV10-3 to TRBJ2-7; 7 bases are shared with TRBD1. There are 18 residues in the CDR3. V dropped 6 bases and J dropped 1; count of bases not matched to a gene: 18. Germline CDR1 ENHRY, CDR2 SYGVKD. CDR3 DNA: TGTGCCATCAGCAAGGACGGGACAGAAGGAGTCTTGTCCTACGAGCAGTACTTC. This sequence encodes CAISKDGTEGVLSYEQYF.

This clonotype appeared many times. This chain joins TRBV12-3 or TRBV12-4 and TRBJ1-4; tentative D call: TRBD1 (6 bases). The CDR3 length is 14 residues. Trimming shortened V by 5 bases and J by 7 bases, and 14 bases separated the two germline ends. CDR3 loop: CASSPTGQVEKLFF. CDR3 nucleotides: TGTGCCAGCAGTCCTACAGGGCAAGTTGAAAAACTGTTTTTT.

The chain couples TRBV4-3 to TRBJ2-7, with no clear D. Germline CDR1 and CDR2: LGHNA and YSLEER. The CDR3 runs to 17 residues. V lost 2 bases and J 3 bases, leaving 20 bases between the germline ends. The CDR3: CASSQYGPLDGDYEQYF. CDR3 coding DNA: TGCGCCAGCAGCCAATATGGGCCGCTGGACGGAGACTACGAGCAGTACTTC.

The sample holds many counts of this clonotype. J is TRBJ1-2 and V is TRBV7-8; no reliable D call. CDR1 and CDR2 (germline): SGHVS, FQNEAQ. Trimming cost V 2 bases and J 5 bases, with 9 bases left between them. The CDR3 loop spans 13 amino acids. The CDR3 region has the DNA TGTGCCAGCAGCTTACGGGCAGCGTATGGCTACACCTTC. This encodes CASSLRAAYGYTF.

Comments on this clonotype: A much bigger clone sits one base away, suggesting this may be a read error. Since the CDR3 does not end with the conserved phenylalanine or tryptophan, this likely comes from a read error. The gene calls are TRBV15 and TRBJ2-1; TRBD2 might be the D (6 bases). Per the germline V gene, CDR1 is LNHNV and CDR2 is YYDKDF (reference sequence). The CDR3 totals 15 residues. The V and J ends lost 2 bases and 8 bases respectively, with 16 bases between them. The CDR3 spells CATSRPGTGHYEQFL. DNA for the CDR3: TGTGCCACCAGCAGACCAGGGACTGGGCACTATGAGCAGTTCTTA.